This T cell receptor (beta chain) was profiled in a study of PD-L1 blockade in urothelial cancer. On the study more broadly: Timepoints chosen for blood analysis were 3 weeks (second dose) and 6 weeks after treatment start.

Sequenced by immunoSEQ multiplex PCR; TCRdb stores in-frame clones only, minus some. The sample lists 60,000 to 65,000 clones; 81% were seen once. CDR1 is ENHRY and CDR2 is SYGVKD in the germline V gene. The germline V and J ends were trimmed by 0 bases and 6 bases, with 16 bases remaining between them. The CDR3 loop spans 16 amino acids. Time point given: pretreatment peripheral blood. A single count supports this clone. V is TRBV10-3 and J is TRBJ2-3; tentative D call: TRBD2 (6 bases). Sequencing used PBMCs, obtained around atezolizumab (anti-PD-L1) treatment. This receptor was obtained from a man between 65 and 85 years old with urothelial cancer. The CDR3 loop is CAISESTRDLGDTQYF. CDR3 coding DNA: TGTGCCATCAGTGAGTCGACTAGGGATTTGGGGGATACGCAGTATTTT.